These 19 T cell receptor beta chains originate from one sample sequenced in a study of cytomegalovirus exposure and HLA in healthy donors. Profiled with immunoSEQ multiplex PCR; TCRdb holds only in-frame clones, not every one. The sample holds 130,000 or so clones, approximately 90% seen once. Sequencing was done on a sample of PBMCs. The receptor set was obtained from a young woman in good health and CMV-seropositive.

This chain joins TRBV28 and TRBJ1-5; 9 bases are a match to TRBD1. This CDR3 has 16 amino acids. Germline CDR1 is MDHEN and CDR2 is SYDVKM. V was pared by 7 bases and J by 7 bases, with 14 bases of the junction left unmatched. The CDR3 DNA follows: TGTGCCAGCATACCTGCCCGGGACAGGGTATGGCAGCCCCAGCATTTT. Translation: CASIPARDRVWQPQHF.

The J gene is TRBJ2-3, the V gene TRBV6-6, with 7 bases fitting TRBD2. CDR3 size: 16 residues. The germline V gene has CDR1 MNHNY and CDR2 SVGAGI (reference sequence). With 0 bases clipped from V and 0 bases from J, the junction kept 3 bases outside the gene matches. CDR3 in amino acids: CASSYSSGVSTDTQYF. CDR3 bases: TGTGCCAGCAGTTACTCGAGCGGGGTCAGCACAGATACGCAGTATTTT.

The chain recombines TRBV19 with TRBJ1-5; 8 nucleotides align to TRBD1. This CDR3 has 13 residues. Germline trimming cut 6 bases from V and 7 bases from J; bases unmatched to any gene: 5. Per germline, CDR1 LNHDA and CDR2 SQIVND (reference sequence). In nucleotides, the CDR3 is TGTGCCAGTAGGGGGACAGGAGTCCAGCCCCAGCATTTT. Translation: CASRGTGVQPQHF.

J is TRBJ2-2 and V is TRBV5-8; 11 bases map to TRBD2. This CDR3 contains 17 residues. With 2 bases clipped from V and 3 bases from J, the junction kept 6 bases outside the gene matches. Germline V gene data show CDR1 as SGHTS and CDR2 as YDEGEE. CDR3: CASSLPGLAVYTGELFF. CDR3 coding DNA: TGTGCCAGCAGCTTACCGGGACTAGCGGTCTACACCGGGGAGCTGTTTTTT.

The J gene is TRBJ2-1, the V gene TRBV5-1, with 9 bases lining up with TRBD2. CDR1 is SGHRS, CDR2 YFSETQ, per germline. The length of the CDR3 is 17 residues. The junction had 10 bases not matched to a gene; V was cut back by 0 bases and J by 6 bases. This chain's CDR3 is CASSLVGAGGPLNEQFF. The CDR3 DNA is TGCGCCAGCAGCTTGGTAGGGGCGGGAGGGCCCCTCAATGAGCAGTTCTTC.

The J gene is TRBJ2-5, the V gene TRBV2; possibly TRBD1 for D (6 bases). Germline CDR1 is SNHLY and CDR2 is FYNNEI. V was cut by 3 bases and J by 2 bases, with 10 bases left in between. This CDR3 is built from 14 residues. The CDR3 loop reads CASSESRGQETQYF. CDR3 DNA sequence: TGTGCCAGCAGTGAGAGCAGGGGACAAGAGACCCAGTACTTC.

The chain employs TRBV19 and TRBJ1-1, with unresolved D. The CDR3 length is 15 residues. V was pared by 3 bases and J by 1 base, with 12 bases between. Germline assignment: CDR1 LNHDA and CDR2 SQIVND (reference sequence). The CDR3 bases are TGTGCCAGTAGTATGACGGGAAGAGGGAACACTGAAGCTTTCTTT. Protein: CASSMTGRGNTEAFF.

The genes are TRBV6-6 and TRBJ2-7; 7 bases align to TRBD1. V shed 6 bases, J shed 2 bases, and the junction held 1 base outside the gene matches. CDR3 length: 12 residues. The V gene's germline CDR1 is MNHNY and CDR2 SVGAGI (reference sequence). DNA for the CDR3: TGTGCCAGCAGCGGGACAGCCTACGAGCAGTACTTC. It codes for CASSGTAYEQYF.

The chain uses TRBV9 and TRBJ2-3, with 12 bases fitting TRBD2. J was trimmed by 1 base and V by 4 bases; bases with no gene match: 4. CDR3 length: 16 amino acids. Per the germline V gene, CDR1 is SGDLS and CDR2 is YYNGEE. The CDR3 loop is CASSPRTSGGTDTQYF. The CDR3 DNA reads as TGTGCCAGCAGCCCGAGGACTAGCGGGGGCACAGATACGCAGTATTTT.

The chain employs TRBV11-2 and TRBJ1-6, with a possible D match to TRBD1 (6 bases). The CDR3 runs to 13 residues. Looked up from germline, CDR1 is SGHAT and CDR2 is FQNNGV. Trimming removed 6 bases from V and 7 bases from J, with 10 bases in between. CDR3 DNA: TGTGCCAGCAGACAGGGATTCAATTCACCCCTCCACTTT. The encoded protein is CASRQGFNSPLHF.

The J gene is TRBJ2-3, the V gene TRBV27, with no clear D. CDR1 and CDR2 (germline): MNHEY, SMNVEV (reference sequence). The V gene lost 6 bases and the J gene lost 3 bases, with 13 bases spanning the gap. The CDR3 is 14 residues long. The DNA of the CDR3 is TGTGCCAGCAGCCCCAGACTCAATACAGATACGCAGTATTTT. It codes for CASSPRLNTDTQYF.

The chain is built from TRBV28 and TRBJ1-5, with D perhaps TRBD1 (6 bases). Germline V gene lookup returns CDR1 MDHEN and CDR2 SYDVKM. This CDR3 has 16 amino acids. The V gene lost 8 bases and the J gene lost 0 bases, with 17 bases spanning the gap. The CDR3 coding sequence is TGTGCCAGCGACTACCCGGGACACCCTAGCAATCAGCCCCAGCATTTT. It codes for CASDYPGHPSNQPQHF.

A word on this clone: Other DNA sequences from this sample encode an identical CDR3 as well. The V and J genes are TRBV9 and TRBJ2-1; no reliable D call. Trimming cost V 2 bases and J 5 bases, with 8 bases left between them. This CDR3 is built from 13 residues. Germline V CDR1 and CDR2: SGDLS, YYNGEE. The CDR3 protein is CASSVDINNEQFF. The CDR3, as DNA: TGTGCCAGCAGCGTCGACATAAACAATGAGCAGTTCTTC.

This sequence joins TRBV4-1 and TRBJ1-1; maybe TRBD1 (6 bases). This CDR3 spans 13 amino acids. V dropped 4 bases and J dropped 11 bases, with 17 bases sitting between them. CDR1 is MGHRA and CDR2 is YSYEKL in the germline V gene. CDR3 nucleotide sequence: TGCGCCAGCAGCCCCGGGGGGGCTAGTGGTGCTTTCTTT. Its translation is CASSPGGASGAFF.

V usage is TRBV19 and J usage is TRBJ1-1; possible D gene TRBD1, 6 bases. Trimming pared 8 bases from V and 4 bases from J, leaving 23 bases between. CDR1 is LNHDA, CDR2 SQIVND, per germline (reference sequence). CDR3 length equals 16 residues. The CDR3 spells CASSPWGTSRTTEAFF. Written as DNA, the CDR3 is TGTGCCAGTTCCCCCTGGGGGACAAGCAGGACCACTGAAGCTTTCTTT.

This chain uses TRBV7-9 with TRBJ2-5; tentatively, D is TRBD1 (7 bases). CDR3 length equals 13 residues. The V and J ends lost 8 bases and 2 bases respectively, with 12 bases between them. Germline CDR1 SEHNR, CDR2 FQNEAQ (reference sequence). CDR3 coding DNA: TGTGCCAGCTCAGCAGGGGGGCAAGAGACCCAGTACTTC. Its protein is CASSAGGQETQYF.

The rearrangement links TRBV6-4 to TRBJ2-1; D possibly corresponds to TRBD2 (5 bases). The CDR3 has 15 residues. V was pared by 0 bases and J by 0 bases, with 6 bases between. Germline V gives CDR1 MRHNA, CDR2 SNTAGT. The CDR3: CASSDSAGSYNEQFF. The DNA for the CDR3 is TGTGCCAGCAGTGACTCGGCGGGCTCCTACAATGAGCAGTTCTTC.

The chain recombines TRBV11-2 with TRBJ2-5; 7 positions agree with TRBD1. The V and J ends lost 4 bases and 3 bases, in that order; junction bases with no gene match: 5. Germline CDR1 SGHAT, CDR2 FQNNGV. This CDR3 is 14 amino acids long. This chain's CDR3 is CASSSRQGEETQYF. As DNA, the CDR3 is TGTGCCAGCAGCTCCCGACAGGGAGAAGAGACCCAGTACTTC.

This rearrangement joins TRBV15 to TRBJ1-5; 8 bases match TRBD1. CDR1 is LNHNV and CDR2 is YYDKDF in the germline V gene (reference sequence). J lost 9 bases, V lost 3 bases, and 13 bases had no gene match. This CDR3 has 16 amino acids. The CDR3 DNA sequence: TGTGCCACCAGCAGGAGTTTTGAGGCAGGGGGCCGGCCCCAGCATTTT. As protein: CATSRSFEAGGRPQHF. Supplemented by reference TRBV15 and TRBJ1-5, the full variable domain reads DAMVIQNPRYQVTQFGKPVTLSCSQTLNHNVMYWYQQKSSQAPKLLFHYYDKDFNNEADTPDNFQSRRPNTSFCFLDIRSPGLGDTAMYLCATSRSFEAGGRPQHFGDGTRLSIL.